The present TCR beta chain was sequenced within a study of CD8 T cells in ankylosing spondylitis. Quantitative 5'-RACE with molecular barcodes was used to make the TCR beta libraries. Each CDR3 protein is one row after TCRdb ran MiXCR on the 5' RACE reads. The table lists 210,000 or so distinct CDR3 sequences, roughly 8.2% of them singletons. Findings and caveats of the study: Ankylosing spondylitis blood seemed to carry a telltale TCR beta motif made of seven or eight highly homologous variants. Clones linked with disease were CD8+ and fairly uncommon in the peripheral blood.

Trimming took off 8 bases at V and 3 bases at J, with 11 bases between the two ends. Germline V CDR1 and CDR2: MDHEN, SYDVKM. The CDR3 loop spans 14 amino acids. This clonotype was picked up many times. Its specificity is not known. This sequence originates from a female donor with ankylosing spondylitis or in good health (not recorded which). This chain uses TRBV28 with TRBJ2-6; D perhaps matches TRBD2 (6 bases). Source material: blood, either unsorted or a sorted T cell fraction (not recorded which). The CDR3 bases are TGTGCCAGCCGCGGCGGGGTTGGGGCCAACGTCCTGACTTTC. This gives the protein CASRGGVGANVLTF.